Following are 19 T cell receptor beta chains from one sample sequenced in a study of cytomegalovirus exposure and HLA in healthy donors. The study ran its PCR with 60 Vbeta and 13 Jbeta primers. Measured with immunoSEQ multiplex PCR; TCRdb has only the in-frame clones, and not every one. The data show roughly 110,000 clones, about 70% seen once. The sample comprised PBMCs. The receptors here all came from a woman in her forties or fifties in good health and CMV-seropositive.

CDR3 loop: CASSPTLADYEQYF. The CDR3 DNA sequence: TGTGCCAGCAGCCCCACCCTAGCTGACTACGAGCAGTACTTC. The chain links TRBV7-2 to TRBJ2-7, with D possibly TRBD2 on 5 matching bases. The CDR3 is made up of 14 amino acids. Trimming shortened V by 5 bases and J by 3 bases, and 14 bases separated the two germline ends. Germline assignment: CDR1 SGHTA and CDR2 FQGNSA.

This clone has only a few counts. The gene calls are TRBV19 and TRBJ2-7; D not resolved. The germline V and J ends were trimmed by 7 bases and 1 base, with 14 bases remaining between them. The germline V gene encodes CDR1 LNHDA and CDR2 SQIVND (reference sequence). This CDR3 is built from 14 residues. The CDR3 sequence: CASTPRSSSYEQYF. In nucleotides, the CDR3 is TGTGCCAGTACCCCGAGGAGCTCATCCTACGAGCAGTACTTC.

This clone was detected a few times. CDR3 protein: CASSEGRTTAVNEKLFF. In DNA, the CDR3 is TGTGCCAGCAGCGAAGGACGGACAACGGCCGTTAATGAAAAACTGTTTTTT. The J gene is TRBJ1-4, the V gene TRBV9; tentative D call: TRBD1 (5 bases). Germline V CDR1 and CDR2: SGDLS, YYNGEE. V shed 3 bases and J shed 4 bases, with 19 bases lying between them. The CDR3 has 17 residues.

This chain links TRBV7-2 with TRBJ1-3; D is unclear. CDR3 length: 11 residues. Germline values: CDR1 SGHTA, CDR2 FQGNSA. V lost 1 base and J 15 bases, leaving 10 bases between the germline ends. The CDR3 loop is CASSLGGPRYF. The CDR3 nucleotides read TGTGCCAGCAGCTTAGGAGGTCCAAGATATTTT.

This clone was counted a single time. The rearrangement links TRBV2 to TRBJ2-7, with D tentatively TRBD2 (5 bases). Germline V gene lookup returns CDR1 SNHLY and CDR2 FYNNEI. This CDR3 spans 13 amino acids. V dropped 10 bases and J dropped 1 base, with 14 bases sitting between them. CDR3 amino acids: CATRGLPSYEQYF. CDR3 nucleotide sequence: TGTGCCACTCGAGGACTCCCTTCCTACGAGCAGTACTTC.

The J gene is TRBJ2-5, the V gene TRBV5-1; weak D call: TRBD2 (6 bases). Germline-derived CDR1 and CDR2 are SGHRS and YFSETQ. The CDR3 is 16 residues long. V lost 0 bases to trimming and J lost 1 base, with 13 bases between them. As DNA, the CDR3 is TGCGCCAGCAGCTTGGTCGGGGGTGCCCTCCAAGAGACCCAGTACTTC. Protein: CASSLVGGALQETQYF.

J is TRBJ1-6 and V is TRBV27, with D possibly TRBD1 on 5 matching bases. Germline CDR1 is MNHEY and CDR2 is SMNVEV (reference sequence). Trimming pared 10 bases from V and 7 bases from J, leaving 17 bases between. This CDR3 is 14 amino acids long. The CDR3 loop reads CATREQAVNSPLHF. In DNA form, the CDR3 reads TGTGCCACCAGGGAACAGGCCGTAAATTCACCCCTCCACTTT.

This rearrangement joins TRBV19 to TRBJ1-6, with a weak D call TRBD1 (5 bases). The CDR3 has 14 residues. Trimming left V 9 bases short and J 3 bases short, with 12 bases between. Germline values: CDR1 LNHDA, CDR2 SQIVND (reference sequence). The CDR3 loop reads CASQGTLYNSPLHF. CDR3 sequence (DNA): TGTGCCAGCCAGGGTACACTCTATAATTCACCCCTCCACTTT.

The rearrangement uses TRBV5-1 and TRBJ1-1; 12 bases align to TRBD1. Losses at the gene ends were 4 bases for V and 2 bases for J; bases not matched to a gene: 3. The CDR3 sequence is 15 residues long. Germline CDR1 reads SGHRS; CDR2 reads YFSETQ. The CDR3 sequence is CASSGGTGGNTEAFF. The CDR3 nucleotides read TGCGCCAGCAGCGGGGGGACAGGGGGCAACACTGAAGCTTTCTTT.

This chain connects TRBV29-1 to TRBJ2-7; 9 nucleotides agree with TRBD1. CDR1 is SQVTM, CDR2 ANQGSEA, per germline. The CDR3 sequence is 14 residues long. Unmatched junction bases numbered 4, after V lost 4 bases and J lost 0 bases. The CDR3 DNA is TGCAGCGTTGTAGGACAGGGGCGCTCCTACGAGCAGTACTTC. Encoded protein: CSVVGQGRSYEQYF.

The gene calls are TRBV6-4 and TRBJ2-3; 8 nucleotides line up with TRBD2. The V gene's germline CDR1 is MRHNA and CDR2 SNTAGT. The length of the CDR3 is 14 residues. V lost 4 bases to trimming and J lost 3 bases; unmatched junction nucleotides: 3. The CDR3 is CASSVVAGTDTQYF. The CDR3 region has the DNA TGTGCCAGCAGTGTCGTAGCGGGAACAGATACGCAGTATTTT.

This clone has only one observation. The chain recombines TRBV7-6 with TRBJ2-1; 11 bases line up with TRBD2. The CDR3 is 15 residues long. The trim removed 2 bases at V and 6 bases at J, leaving 3 bases unmatched. The germline V gene has CDR1 SGHVS and CDR2 FNYEAQ. The CDR3 region is CASSLSLAGGNEQFF. The CDR3 coding sequence is TGTGCCAGCAGCTTATCCCTAGCGGGGGGCAATGAGCAGTTCTTC.

The chain joins TRBV7-2 to TRBJ2-1; 9 nucleotides match TRBD1. Germline V lookup: CDR1 SGHTA, CDR2 FQGNSA. Trimming removed 5 bases from V and 3 bases from J; junction bases left unmatched: 5. This CDR3 spans 15 amino acids. Here the CDR3 DNA reads TGTGCCAGCAGCCCGGACAGGGGCGGCTACAATGAGCAGTTCTTC. Protein sequence: CASSPDRGGYNEQFF.

V and J are TRBV5-8 and TRBJ2-3; TRBD1 might be the D (6 bases). V lost 3 bases and J 3 bases, leaving 17 bases between the germline ends. This CDR3 spans 16 amino acids. Germline V CDR1 and CDR2: SGHTS, YDEGEE. The CDR3 DNA reads TGTGCCAGCAGCTATCCTCTGCTAAGGGGGACAGATACGCAGTATTTT. Amino acid sequence: CASSYPLLRGTDTQYF.

This clone showed up just a few times. The V and J genes are TRBV19 and TRBJ2-1, with D tentatively TRBD2 (6 bases). V dropped 3 bases and J dropped 0 bases, with 9 bases sitting between them. Per germline, CDR1 LNHDA and CDR2 SQIVND (reference sequence). The CDR3 loop spans 15 amino acids. CDR3 nucleotide sequence: TGTGCCAGTAGTATGGGGGGTAGCTCCTACAATGAGCAGTTCTTC. It codes for CASSMGGSSYNEQFF.

In its sample, this clone was seen a few times. The rearrangement joins TRBV5-6 to TRBJ2-7; 7 bases map to TRBD1. The CDR3 length is 13 residues. Germline V gene data show CDR1 as SGHDT and CDR2 as YYEEEE. V lost 4 bases and J lost 5; bases outside the gene matches: 6. CDR3 residues: CASSVDRDHEQYF. CDR3 coding DNA: TGTGCCAGCAGCGTCGACAGGGACCACGAGCAGTACTTC.

This clone was detected only a few times. The chain combines TRBV2 with TRBJ1-3, with D perhaps matching TRBD1 (5 bases). The CDR3 totals 14 residues. Germline CDR1 is SNHLY and CDR2 is FYNNEI. V shed 6 bases and J shed 2 bases, with 11 bases lying between them. CDR3 residues: CASRGGVPGNTIYF. DNA of the CDR3: TGTGCCAGCAGGGGGGGGGTACCTGGAAACACCATATATTTT.

The J gene is TRBJ1-5, the V gene TRBV18, with 9 bases identical to TRBD1. From germline, CDR1 is KGHSH and CDR2 LQKENI. Trimming removed 3 bases from V and 4 bases from J; junction bases left unmatched: 1. This CDR3 is built from 14 residues. CDR3 in amino acids: CASSPDRGNQPQHF. Written as DNA, the CDR3 is TGTGCCAGCTCACCCGACAGGGGGAATCAGCCCCAGCATTTT.

The count of this clone is one. This rearrangement joins TRBV7-2 to TRBJ1-4; perhaps TRBD1 as D (5 bases). V dropped 5 bases and J dropped 12 bases, with 13 bases sitting between them. Germline V gene data show CDR1 as SGHTA and CDR2 as FQGNSA. The length of the CDR3 is 12 residues. The CDR3 DNA is TGTGCCAGCAGCCCCGGGGGGAATCAACTGTTTTTT. This codes for CASSPGGNQLFF.